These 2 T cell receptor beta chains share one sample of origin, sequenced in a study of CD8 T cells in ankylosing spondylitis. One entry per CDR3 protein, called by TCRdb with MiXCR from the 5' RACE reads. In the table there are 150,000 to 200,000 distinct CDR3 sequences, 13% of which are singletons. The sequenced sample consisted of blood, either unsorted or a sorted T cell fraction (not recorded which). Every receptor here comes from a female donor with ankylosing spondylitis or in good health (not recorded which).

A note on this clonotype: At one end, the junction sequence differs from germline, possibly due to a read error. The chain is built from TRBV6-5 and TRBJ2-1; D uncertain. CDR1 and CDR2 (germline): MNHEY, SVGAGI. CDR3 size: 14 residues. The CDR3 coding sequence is TGTGCCTGCAGTCAATCAGCTAACGGCGGTGAGCAGTTCTTC. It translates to CACSQSANGGEQFF.

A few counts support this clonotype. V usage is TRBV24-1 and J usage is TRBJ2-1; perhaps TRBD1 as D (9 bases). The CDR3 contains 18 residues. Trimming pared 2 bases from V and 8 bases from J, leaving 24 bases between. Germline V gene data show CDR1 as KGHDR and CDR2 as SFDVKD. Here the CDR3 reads CATSDYGTGFWREDEQFF. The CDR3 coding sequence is TGTGCCACCAGTGATTATGGGACAGGGTTCTGGCGGGAGGATGAGCAGTTCTTC.